Presented here are 15 T cell receptor beta chains from one specimen sequenced in a study of beta chain features in type 1 diabetes (dated 2018 in TCRdb). The library was built by means of the immunoSEQ multiplex PCR assay. All of the isolated RNA was reverse transcribed with the High Capacity cDNA Reverse Transcription Kit, so expressed TCRB transcripts were sequenced. TCRdb re-hosts the immuneACCESS table, in-frame sequences only. Its copies lack some clones; in the studies checked, an unresolved V gene accounts for under half of them, and the cause for the rest is not known. Here the sample has around 240,000 clones; 9% to 10% occur a single time. Around 0.031% of the sample is held by the ten biggest clonotypes. The material sequenced was naive CD4+ T cells from blood. Interpreted using the paper, the cell subset or site label stands for: true naive CD4+ T cells. These receptor sequences come from a woman aged 18-29 years in good health.

The chain is built from TRBV18 and TRBJ2-1, with TRBD2 identical over 8 bases. CDR1 is KGHSH, CDR2 LQKENI, per germline. Trimming removed 3 bases from V and 6 bases from J; junction bases left unmatched: 4. There are 14 residues in the CDR3. The CDR3 coding sequence is TGTGCCAGCTCACCGTTAGCGGGGAGCAATGAGCAGTTCTTC. Translating gives CASSPLAGSNEQFF.

This clone is a singleton in its sample. The rearrangement joins TRBV5-6 to TRBJ1-2; TRBD1 matches 7 bases. V was pared by 4 bases and J by 8 bases, with 14 bases of the junction left unmatched. The CDR3 runs 15 residues. Per the germline V gene, CDR1 is SGHDT and CDR2 is YYEEEE. CDR3 nucleotides: TGTGCCAGCAGCAGAGAACAGGGGAGGCAGGGAGGCTACACCTTC. Translation: CASSREQGRQGGYTF.

This clone was seen a handful of times. The chain employs TRBV7-8 and TRBJ1-6; D uncertain. CDR3 size: 16 residues. Looked up from germline, CDR1 is SGHVS and CDR2 is FQNEAQ. V lost 10 bases, J lost 0 bases, and 16 bases lay in between. The DNA of the CDR3 is TGTGCCACAGGCTCGACCCAGACCTCCTATAATTCACCCCTCCACTTT. This gives the protein CATGSTQTSYNSPLHF.

A few counts support this clone. J is TRBJ2-2 and V is TRBV5-1; maybe TRBD1 (6 bases). Deletions cut 4 bases from V and 2 bases from J, with 12 bases between. The V gene's germline CDR1 is SGHRS and CDR2 YFSETQ. This CDR3 is built from 15 residues. The CDR3 region has the DNA TGCGCCAGCAGCGAGACAGGAGTTAACACCGGGGAGCTGTTTTTT. The encoded protein is CASSETGVNTGELFF.

This clone showed up just a few times. The V gene is TRBV10-3, the J gene TRBJ2-7; TRBD2 matches 11 bases. This CDR3 contains 15 residues. The V gene end was trimmed by 2 bases and the J gene end by 1 base; junction bases not matched to a gene: 1. Germline V lookup: CDR1 ENHRY, CDR2 SYGVKD. CDR3 loop: CAISETSGSSYEQYF. The DNA of the CDR3 is TGTGCCATCAGTGAGACTAGCGGGAGTTCCTACGAGCAGTACTTC.

This clone came up a few times. The CDR3 DNA reads as TGCACCAGCAGCCAAGGGAGGACTAGCGGGGGGGCTAGCACAGATACGCAGTATTTT. Encoded protein: CTSSQGRTSGGASTDTQYF. The chain links TRBV1 to TRBJ2-3; TRBD2 was called by the table and not checked on the DNA. TRBV1 constitutes a pseudogene. The length of the CDR3 is 19 residues.

This clone was counted a few times. This chain's CDR3 is CASSGTSGGANEQFF. As DNA, the CDR3 is TGCGCCAGCAGCGGGACTAGCGGGGGGGCGAATGAGCAGTTCTTC. The V call is TRBV5-1, the J call TRBJ2-1; 16 bases match TRBD2. The CDR3 is 15 amino acids. The V and J ends lost 4 bases and 7 bases, in that order; junction bases with no gene match: 2. Germline CDR1 reads SGHRS; CDR2 reads YFSETQ.

This sequence joins TRBV6-5 and TRBJ1-5; tentatively, D is TRBD1 (5 bases). Germline loops: CDR1 MNHEY, CDR2 SVGAGI. The CDR3 runs 13 residues. Trimming stripped 6 bases from V and 11 bases from J, with 17 bases between. The CDR3 coding sequence is TGTGCCAGCAGCCAACCGGGGGGAGGGGCCCAGCATTTT. Protein sequence: CASSQPGGGAQHF.

This clone has just a few counts. The V call is TRBV7-9, the J call TRBJ1-2; no clear D gene. V dropped 5 bases and J dropped 6 bases, with 7 bases sitting between them. The V gene's germline CDR1 is SEHNR and CDR2 FQNEAQ (reference sequence). The CDR3 consists of 11 residues. The CDR3 region is CASSKQNGYTF. For the CDR3, the DNA is TGTGCCAGCAGCAAACAGAATGGCTACACCTTC.

There are many counts of this clone. This chain joins TRBV7-3 and TRBJ2-1; TRBD2 matches at 15 bases. V dropped 4 bases and J dropped 6; count of bases not matched to a gene: 4. Germline V gene data show CDR1 as SGHTA and CDR2 as FQGTGA. CDR3 length: 16 amino acids. The CDR3 sequence: CASSSPGLAGGNEQFF. The CDR3, as DNA: TGTGCCAGCAGCTCCCCGGGACTAGCGGGGGGCAATGAGCAGTTCTTC.

This clone was seen a few times. Here the CDR3 reads CASSPSPTADYGYTF. The CDR3, as DNA: TGTGCCAGCAGCCCCTCACCGACGGCGGACTATGGCTACACCTTC. The chain has TRBV7-9 and TRBJ1-2; D not certain. The CDR3 covers 15 residues. CDR1 and CDR2 (germline): SEHNR, FQNEAQ (reference sequence). Trimming took off 5 bases at V and 3 bases at J, with 16 bases between the two ends.

This clone occurred a few times. J is TRBJ2-7 and V is TRBV25-1; 7 bases fit TRBD1. With 5 bases clipped from V and 2 bases from J, the junction kept 3 bases outside the gene matches. Germline V lookup: CDR1 MGHDK, CDR2 SYGVNS. The CDR3 length is 13 residues. For the CDR3, the DNA is TGTGCCAGCAGTCAGACAGGGACCTACGAGCAGTACTTC. Translated: CASSQTGTYEQYF.

The J gene is TRBJ2-7, the V gene TRBV29-1, with 11 bases fitting TRBD1. After removal of 7 bases from V and 3 bases from J, the junction contained 8 bases not matched to a gene. CDR1 SQVTM and CDR2 ANQGSEA come from the germline V gene. The CDR3 extends over 14 amino acids. CDR3 residues: CSGGGTGGIYEQYF. In nucleotides, the CDR3 is TGCAGCGGCGGGGGGACAGGGGGGATCTACGAGCAGTACTTC.

The genes are TRBV27 and TRBJ1-5; tentatively, D is TRBD1 (6 bases). Germline values: CDR1 MNHEY, CDR2 SMNVEV (reference sequence). The CDR3 extends over 16 amino acids. V was cut by 5 bases and J by 5 bases, with 19 bases left in between. The CDR3 sequence is CASSPGEGRGYQPQHF. For the CDR3, the DNA is TGTGCCAGCAGTCCAGGGGAAGGTAGGGGGTATCAGCCCCAGCATTTT.

About this clone itself: At the DNA level, this CDR3 is encoded by other sequences in the same sample as well. The chain's CDR3 is CASSLQGARGYTF. For the CDR3, the DNA is TGTGCCAGCAGCTTACAGGGGGCTCGCGGCTACACCTTC. The chain recombines TRBV5-4 with TRBJ1-2; 9 nucleotides match TRBD1. There are 13 residues in the CDR3. The junction had 4 bases not matched to a gene; V was cut back by 2 bases and J by 8 bases. Germline CDR1 is SGHNT and CDR2 is YYREEE (reference sequence).